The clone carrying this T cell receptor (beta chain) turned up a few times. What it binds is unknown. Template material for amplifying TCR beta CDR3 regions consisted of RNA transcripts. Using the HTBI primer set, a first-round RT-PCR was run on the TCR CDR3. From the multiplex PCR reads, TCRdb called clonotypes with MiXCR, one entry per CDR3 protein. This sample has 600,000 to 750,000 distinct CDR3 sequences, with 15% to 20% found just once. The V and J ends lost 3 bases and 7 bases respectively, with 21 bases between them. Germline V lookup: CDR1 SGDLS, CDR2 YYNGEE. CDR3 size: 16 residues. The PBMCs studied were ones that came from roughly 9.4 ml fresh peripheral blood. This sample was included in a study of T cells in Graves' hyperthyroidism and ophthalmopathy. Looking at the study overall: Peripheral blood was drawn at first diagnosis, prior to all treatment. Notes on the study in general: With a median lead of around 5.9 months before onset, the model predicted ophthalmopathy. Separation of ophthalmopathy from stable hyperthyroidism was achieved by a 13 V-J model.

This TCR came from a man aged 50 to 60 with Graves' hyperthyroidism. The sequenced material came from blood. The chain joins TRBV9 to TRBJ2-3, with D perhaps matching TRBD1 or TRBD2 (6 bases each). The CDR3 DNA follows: TGTGCCAGCAGCGATAGACAGGAGGGCATTCGTTATACGCAGTATTTT. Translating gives CASSDRQEGIRYTQYF.